Listed here are 17 T cell receptor beta chains from one sample, sequenced in a study of shared clonotypes between healthy human individuals. Sequencing was performed with immunoSEQ multiplex PCR; in TCRdb, only in-frame clones are kept and a portion is missing. The sample records some 300,000 clones, roughly 70% being singletons. Material: memory CD4+ T cells sorted from blood. Regarding subset: CD45RA-negative fraction. The receptors were gathered from a young man in good health.

The chain employs TRBV11-3 and TRBJ2-7; D is unresolved. The CDR3 spans 13 residues. The V and J ends lost 0 bases and 7 bases respectively, with 10 bases between them. The germline gives CDR1 SGHNT, CDR2 YENEEA. The CDR3: CASSLDPVTEQYF. CDR3 in DNA: TGTGCCAGCAGCTTAGACCCCGTGACGGAGCAGTACTTC. Full variable domain (remainder filled in from reference TRBV11-3 and TRBJ2-7): EAGVVQSPRYKIIEKKQPVAFWCNPISGHNTLYWYLQNLGQGPELLIRYENEEAVDDSQLPKDRFSAERLKGVDSTLKIQPAELGDSAVYLCASSLDPVTEQYFGPGTRLTVT.

This clone was detected only once. The chain is built from TRBV5-1 and TRBJ1-3, with 9 nucleotides matching TRBD1. The CDR3 runs 13 residues. The V gene end was trimmed by 4 bases and the J gene end by 7 bases; junction bases not matched to a gene: 3. The germline V gene encodes CDR1 SGHRS and CDR2 YFSETQ. The CDR3 is CASSDGTGNTIYF. DNA of the CDR3: TGCGCCAGCAGCGACGGGACAGGGAACACCATATATTTT.

Concerning this clone itself: The junction does not match germline at one end; this may be a read error. The chain recombines TRBV28 with TRBJ2-7; TRBD1 matches 8 bases. Germline CDR1 is MDHEN and CDR2 is SYDVKM. This CDR3 is built from 11 residues. For the CDR3, the DNA is TGTGCCAGCAGTTTAACGGGACAGGTGACGTTC. This sequence encodes CASSLTGQVTF.

The chain is built from TRBV9 and TRBJ2-1; 11 positions match TRBD2. CDR3 size: 16 residues. Losses at the gene ends were 2 bases for V and 0 bases for J; bases not matched to a gene: 1. The germline V gene encodes CDR1 SGDLS and CDR2 YYNGEE. The CDR3 protein is CASSVSGRASYNEQFF. The CDR3 DNA is TGTGCCAGCAGCGTTAGCGGGAGGGCCTCCTACAATGAGCAGTTCTTC.

In DNA, the CDR3 is TGTGCCAGTCACACAGGGGATGGTTCCGGGGAGCTGTTTTTT. Translating it yields CASHTGDGSGELFF. The V and J genes are TRBV27 and TRBJ2-2; TRBD1 matches 7 bases. The CDR3 has 14 residues. The germline V gene encodes CDR1 MNHEY and CDR2 SMNVEV (reference sequence). V lost 9 bases and J lost 6; bases outside the gene matches: 10.

In DNA, the CDR3 is TGTGCCAGCAGCTTTCGGCTAGCGGGAAAGAATGAGCAGTTCTTC. It is translated as CASSFRLAGKNEQFF. V is TRBV5-6 and J is TRBJ2-1; 9 nucleotides line up with TRBD2. Germline trimming cut 2 bases from V and 7 bases from J; bases unmatched to any gene: 7. The CDR3 has 15 residues. Per the germline V gene, CDR1 is SGHDT and CDR2 is YYEEEE.

The rearrangement uses TRBV6-1 and TRBJ1-4; 8 nucleotides match TRBD1. The CDR3 contains 15 residues. The germline V gene has CDR1 MNHNS and CDR2 SASEGT. With 4 bases clipped from V and 8 bases from J, the junction kept 9 bases outside the gene matches. The CDR3 region is CASSGAGQGGEKLFF. Here the CDR3 DNA reads TGTGCCAGCAGTGGGGCAGGACAGGGAGGGGAAAAACTGTTTTTT.

Details on this clone: The junction departs from the called germline gene at one end, perhaps through a read error. The J gene is TRBJ2-1, the V gene TRBV11-2; D possibly corresponds to TRBD2 (5 bases). CDR3 size: 13 residues. CDR1 and CDR2 (germline): SGHAT, FQNNGV. The CDR3 DNA sequence: TGTGCCAGCAGCTTATTGTTCTCTAGCCGGTGGATCTTC. This gives the protein CASSLLFSSRWIF. Together with reference TRBV11-2 and TRBJ2-1, the CDR3 gives the full variable domain: EAGVAQSPRYKIIEKRQSVAFWCNPISGHATLYWYQQILGQGPKLLIQFQNNGVVDDSQLPKDRFSAERLKGVDSTLKIQPAKLEDSAVYLCASSLLFSSRWIFGPGTRLTVL.

The chain carries TRBV30 and TRBJ2-1; D gene unclear. The CDR3 length is 13 residues. CDR1 is GTSNPN, CDR2 SVGIG, per germline (reference sequence). V was pared by 0 bases and J by 9 bases, with 12 bases between. The CDR3 spells CAWSVLGIGEQFF. CDR3 DNA sequence: TGTGCCTGGAGTGTCTTGGGGATTGGTGAGCAGTTCTTC.

The chain carries TRBV28 and TRBJ2-5; 13 positions agree with TRBD2. CDR1 is MDHEN and CDR2 is SYDVKM in the germline V gene. Unmatched junction bases numbered 11, after V lost 4 bases and J lost 3 bases. The CDR3 runs to 18 residues. The CDR3, as DNA: TGTGCCAGCAGTTGGAGGTCGGGGACTAGCGGGACGGAAGAGACCCAGTACTTC. As protein: CASSWRSGTSGTEETQYF.

This clone showed up just once. The chain couples TRBV11-2 to TRBJ2-1, with no clear D. Trimming removed 5 bases at V and 7 bases at J, with 12 bases between. The CDR3 is made up of 13 amino acids. Germline V gene data show CDR1 as SGHAT and CDR2 as FQNNGV. The CDR3 DNA sequence: TGTGCCAGCAGCGCCCAATGGGGTAATGAGCAGTTCTTC. Amino acid sequence: CASSAQWGNEQFF.

About this clone: A much bigger clone sits one base away, suggesting this may be a read error. The chain is built from TRBV6-6 and TRBJ2-1; 7 bases align to TRBD2. Germline V gene lookup returns CDR1 MNHNY and CDR2 SVGAGI (reference sequence). The CDR3 totals 14 residues. CDR3 DNA sequence: TGTGTCAGCAGTTACGACGGGACTAATAATGAGCAGTTCTTC. Translated, it gives CVSSYDGTNNEQFF.

The chain couples TRBV7-2 to TRBJ2-2; D is perhaps TRBD1 or TRBD2 (5 bases each). V gave up 8 bases and J gave up 0 bases, with 13 bases separating them. The CDR3 length is 15 residues. Germline CDR1 reads SGHTA; CDR2 reads FQGNSA. The CDR3 protein is CASSTMGANTGELFF. CDR3 DNA sequence: TGTGCCAGCTCCACGATGGGGGCGAACACCGGGGAGCTGTTTTTT.

Here the CDR3 DNA reads TGTGCCAGCAGTCCTAGCGGAAATGAGCAGTTCTTC. It translates to CASSPSGNEQFF. V usage is TRBV6-6 and J usage is TRBJ2-1, with 7 bases lining up with TRBD2. The CDR3 is 12 amino acids. CDR1 MNHNY and CDR2 SVGAGI come from the germline V gene (reference sequence). With V trimmed by 5 bases and J by 7 bases, 2 bases remained unmatched.

The rearrangement uses TRBV6-1 and TRBJ1-2, with TRBD1 matching 9 bases. CDR1 is MNHNS and CDR2 is SASEGT in the germline V gene. V lost 0 bases, J lost 5 bases, and 7 bases stayed unmatched. CDR3 length: 16 amino acids. CDR3 in DNA: TGTGCCAGCAGTGAAGCGGCCCCGGGACAGGGTTATGGCTACACCTTC. It specifies CASSEAAPGQGYGYTF.

In its sample, this clone was seen a few times. One junction end does not reproduce the germline sequence, and a read error may be involved. This chain links TRBV5-1 with TRBJ1-5, with TRBD1 as a possible D gene (5 bases). CDR1 SGHRS and CDR2 YFSETQ come from the germline V gene. This CDR3 is built from 15 residues. The CDR3 sequence is CASRLGPTHDQPQHF. CDR3 DNA: TGCGCCAGCAGGTTGGGACCGACCCATGATCAGCCCCAGCATTTT.

DNA of the CDR3: TGCAGCGTTGAAGATCAGGGGAACACTGAAGCTTTCTTT. It is translated as CSVEDQGNTEAFF. The chain links TRBV29-1 to TRBJ1-1, with a tentative D call TRBD1 (5 bases). CDR3 length equals 13 residues. CDR1 SQVTM and CDR2 ANQGSEA come from the germline V gene. Trimming took 0 bases from V and 1 from J, leaving 6 bases between them.